This is a list of T cell receptor beta chains from one sample in a study of cytomegalovirus exposure and HLA in healthy donors. Assay: immunoSEQ multiplex PCR; the TCRdb copy retains only in-frame clones and omits some. In the table there are approximately 180,000 clones, roughly 68% of which are singletons. Source material: PBMCs. These receptors originate from a woman aged 30 to 39 in good health and CMV-seronegative. CDR3s include the opening cysteine and the closing phenylalanine or tryptophan. Each record gives: J gene, clone size, D gene, V gene, CDR3 DNA, CDR3 protein. A D gene is named only where the DNA matches it firmly. Some rows have no size entry. The others give once, few or many, or a class for an expanded clone.

TRBJ2-3	-	TRBD1	TRBV2	TGTGCCACTCAGGGGGCGCGTGCAGATACGCAGTATTTT	CATQGARADTQYF
TRBJ2-3	-	-	TRBV5-1	TGCGCCAGCAGGGGCCTCCCCACAGATACGCAGTATTTT	CASRGLPTDTQYF
TRBJ1-2	-	TRBD1	TRBV5-1	TGCGCCAGCACGACAGGGGGCGCCTATGGCTACACCTTC	CASTTGGAYGYTF
TRBJ2-3	-	TRBD2	TRBV5-1	TGCGCCAGCAGCTCCCCCCCATATGCAACTAGCGGGGGCACAGATACGCAGTATTTT	CASSSPPYATSGGTDTQYF
TRBJ1-2	few	TRBD1	TRBV4-1	TGCGCCAGCAGCCGTGGGACAGGAAGCTATGGCTACACCTTC	CASSRGTGSYGYTF
TRBJ2-5	-	TRBD2	TRBV5-4	TGTGCCAGCAGCTCGGGACTAGCGGGAGCAGCTGGACAAGAGACCCAGTACTTC	CASSSGLAGAAGQETQYF
TRBJ2-5	-	TRBD2	TRBV6-1	TGTGCCAGCAGGGCGGGGGGGATGGAGACCCAGTACTTC	CASRAGGMETQYF
TRBJ2-7	-	-	TRBV27	TGTGCCAGCAGCTTGATGGGCGTTACCTACGAGCAGTACTTC	CASSLMGVTYEQYF
TRBJ1-5	-	-	TRBV7-9	TGTGCCAGCAGCTTAGATGGGAGAAGCAATCAGCCCCAGCATTTT	CASSLDGRSNQPQHF
TRBJ2-7	-	TRBD2	TRBV4-2	TGTGCCAGCAGCCAAGATGGGGCTAGCGGGGGTTACGAGCAGTACTTC	CASSQDGASGGYEQYF
TRBJ2-3	few	TRBD2	TRBV7-8	TGTGCCAGCAGCTTAAGGCTAGCGGGGGGCGTGGATACGCAGTATTTT	CASSLRLAGGVDTQYF
TRBJ1-1	few	-	TRBV4-2	TGTGCCAGCAGCCAGACGCAGAGGAGTGATTGGGGCGCTGAAGCTTTCTTT	CASSQTQRSDWGAEAFF
TRBJ1-2	-	-	TRBV10-3	TGTGCCATCAGTGAGTTGGCAGGGAGGACTTCTAACTATGGCTACACCTTC	CAISELAGRTSNYGYTF
TRBJ2-6	-	TRBD1	TRBV6-5	TGTGCCAGCGGCCGGGACAGCCCCGAAGCCAACGTCCTGACTTTC	CASGRDSPEANVLTF
TRBJ1-4	-	-	TRBV7-9	TGTGCCAGCAGCCGGGGGGCGTCTAGCGAAAAACTGTTTTTT	CASSRGASSEKLFF
TRBJ1-5	once	-	TRBV12-2	TGTGCAAGTCGATCGACAGGGGCCCAGCCCCAGCATTTT	CASRSTGAQPQHF